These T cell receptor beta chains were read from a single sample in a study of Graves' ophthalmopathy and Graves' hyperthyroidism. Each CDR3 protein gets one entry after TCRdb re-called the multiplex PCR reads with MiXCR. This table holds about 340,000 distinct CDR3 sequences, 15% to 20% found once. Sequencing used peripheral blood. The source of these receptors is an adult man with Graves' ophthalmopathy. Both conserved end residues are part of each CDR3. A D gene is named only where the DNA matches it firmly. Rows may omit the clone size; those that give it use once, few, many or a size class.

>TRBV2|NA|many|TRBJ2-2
CASSEAQGASTGELFF
TGTGCCAGCAGTGAAGCGCAAGGAGCGAGCACCGGGGAGCTGTTTTTT
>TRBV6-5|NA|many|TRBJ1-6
CASSYSETFYNSPLHF
TGTGCCAGCAGTTACTCCGAGACGTTCTATAATTCACCCCTCCACTTT
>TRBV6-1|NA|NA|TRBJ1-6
CASSEARQRSPLHF
TGTGCCAGCAGTGAAGCCAGACAGAGATCACCCCTCCACTTT
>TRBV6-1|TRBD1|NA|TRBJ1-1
CASSGQGAQDTEAFF
TGTGCCAGCAGTGGACAGGGGGCGCAGGACACTGAAGCTTTCTTT
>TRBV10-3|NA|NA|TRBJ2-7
CAISATGTIDEQYF
TGTGCCATCAGTGCAACCGGGACAATTGACGAGCAGTACTTC
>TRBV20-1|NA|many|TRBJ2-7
CSARVGRAYSYEQYF
TGCAGTGCTAGAGTTGGCAGGGCCTACTCCTACGAGCAGTACTTC
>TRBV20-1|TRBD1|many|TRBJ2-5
CSAEGQGPQETQYF
TGCAGTGCAGAAGGACAGGGGCCCCAAGAGACCCAGTACTTC
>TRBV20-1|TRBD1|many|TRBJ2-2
CSARATTGGEPNTGELFF
TGCAGTGCTAGAGCAACGACAGGGGGCGAACCGAACACCGGGGAGCTGTTTTTT
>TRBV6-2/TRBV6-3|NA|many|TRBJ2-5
CASIRRGWETQYF
TGTGCCAGCATTCGGAGGGGTTGGGAGACCCAGTACTTC
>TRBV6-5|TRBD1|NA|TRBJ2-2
CASSYSGTGGGVLFF
TGTGCCAGCAGTTACTCGGGGACAGGGGGAGGTGTGCTGTTTTTT
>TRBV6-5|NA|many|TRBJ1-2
CASSQSDNYGYTF
TGTGCCAGCAGTCAATCTGATAACTATGGCTACACCTTC
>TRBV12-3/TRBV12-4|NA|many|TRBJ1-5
CASTRVNSNQPQHF
TGTGCCAGCACCCGGGTAAATAGCAATCAGCCCCAGCATTTT
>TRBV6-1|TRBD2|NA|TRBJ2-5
CASKATSEAYQETQYF
TGTGCCAGCAAGGCAACTAGCGAGGCGTACCAAGAGACCCAGTACTTC
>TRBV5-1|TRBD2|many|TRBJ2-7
CASSFGTSVESEQYF
TGCGCCAGCAGCTTCGGGACTAGTGTAGAGTCCGAGCAGTACTTC
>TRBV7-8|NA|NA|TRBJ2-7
CASSRILSNEQYF
TGTGCCAGCAGCCGAATACTGAGCAACGAGCAGTACTTC
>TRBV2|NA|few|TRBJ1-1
CASKRENTEAFF
TGTGCCAGCAAGAGGGAGAACACTGAAGCTTTCTTT
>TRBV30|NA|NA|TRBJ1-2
CAWSVRRTDYGYTF
TGTGCCTGGAGTGTACGTCGTACGGACTATGGCTACACCTTC
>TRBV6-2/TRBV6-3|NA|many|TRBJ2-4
CAATERGRAKNIQYF
TGTGCCGCTACCGAGCGCGGTAGGGCCAAAAACATTCAGTACTTC
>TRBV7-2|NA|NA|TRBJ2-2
CASSVDSSTGELFF
TGTGCCAGCAGCGTGGACAGTTCTACCGGGGAGCTGTTTTTT
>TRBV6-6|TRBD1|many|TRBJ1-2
CASSYRTGDGYTF
TGTGCCAGCAGTTACCGGACAGGGGATGGCTACACCTTC
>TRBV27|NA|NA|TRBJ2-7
CASSLISYYEQYF
TGTGCCAGCAGCTTAATCAGTTACTACGAGCAGTACTTC
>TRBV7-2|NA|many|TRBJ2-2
CASSLRQPNTGELFF
TGTGCCAGCAGCTTGAGACAGCCCAACACCGGGGAGCTGTTTTTT
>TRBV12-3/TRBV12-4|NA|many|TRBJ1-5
CASTRGGPNQPQHF
TGTGCCAGCACCCGAGGGGGACCCAATCAGCCCCAGCATTTT
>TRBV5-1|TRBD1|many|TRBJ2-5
CASSRTGLQETQYF
TGCGCCAGCAGCCGGACAGGTCTCCAAGAGACCCAGTACTTC
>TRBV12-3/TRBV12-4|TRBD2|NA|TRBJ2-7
CASSLTGLAFEQYF
TGTGCCAGCAGTTTGACGGGACTAGCATTCGAGCAGTACTTC
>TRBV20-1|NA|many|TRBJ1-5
CSLDGSYSNQPQHF
TGCAGTCTCGACGGCAGTTATAGCAATCAGCCCCAGCATTTT
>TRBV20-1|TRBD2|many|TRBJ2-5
CSASGSGGAGETQYF
TGCAGTGCTAGTGGTAGCGGGGGGGCTGGAGAGACCCAGTACTTC
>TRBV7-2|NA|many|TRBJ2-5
CASSSQVIVAETQYF
TGTGCCAGCAGCTCTCAGGTCATTGTAGCCGAGACCCAGTACTTC
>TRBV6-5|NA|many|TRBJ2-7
CASSYSKASGQYF
TGTGCCAGCAGTTACTCGAAGGCTAGTGGGCAGTACTTC
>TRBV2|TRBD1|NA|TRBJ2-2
CASSVRDRDTGELFF
TGTGCCAGCAGCGTCCGGGACAGAGACACCGGGGAGCTGTTTTTT
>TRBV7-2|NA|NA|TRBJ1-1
CASSLGRAEAFF
TGTGCCAGCAGCTTGGGACGAGCTGAAGCTTTCTTT
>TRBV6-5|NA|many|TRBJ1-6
CASSYSMERRNSPLHF
TGTGCCAGCAGTTACTCGATGGAGAGGAGGAATTCACCCCTCCACTTT
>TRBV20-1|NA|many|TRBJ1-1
CSAARDSRGTEAFF
TGCAGTGCTGCCCGGGACTCGAGGGGTACTGAAGCTTTCTTT
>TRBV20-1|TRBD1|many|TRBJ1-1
CSARVERTGRHTEAFF
TGCAGTGCTAGGGTAGAGAGGACAGGTCGGCACACTGAAGCTTTCTTT
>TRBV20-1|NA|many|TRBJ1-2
CSARDERDNVYGYTF
TGCAGTGCTAGAGATGAACGGGACAACGTTTATGGCTACACCTTC
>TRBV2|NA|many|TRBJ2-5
CASSAEGFGETQYF
TGTGCCAGCAGTGCGGAGGGGTTTGGAGAGACCCAGTACTTC
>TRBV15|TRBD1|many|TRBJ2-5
CATSSGQGIRQETQYF
TGTGCCACCAGCAGCGGACAGGGGATACGACAAGAGACCCAGTACTTC
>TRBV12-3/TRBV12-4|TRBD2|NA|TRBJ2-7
CASSAKREGLDEQYF
TGTGCCAGCAGTGCCAAGCGGGAGGGCCTTGACGAGCAGTACTTC
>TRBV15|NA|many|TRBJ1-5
CATSRDLGPGQPQHF
TGTGCCACCAGCAGAGATTTGGGGCCGGGGCAGCCCCAGCATTTT
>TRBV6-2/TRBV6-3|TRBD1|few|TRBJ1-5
CASSAQGTGIQPQHF
TGTGCCAGCAGCGCCCAGGGGACAGGGATTCAGCCCCAGCATTTT
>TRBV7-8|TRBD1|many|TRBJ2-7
CASSLAPGQSYEQYF
TGTGCCAGCAGCTTGGCCCCGGGACAGTCCTACGAGCAGTACTTC
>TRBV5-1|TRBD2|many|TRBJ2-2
CASSSLTSGRGTGELFF
TGCGCCAGCAGCTCCCTGACTAGCGGGAGAGGCACCGGGGAGCTGTTTTTT
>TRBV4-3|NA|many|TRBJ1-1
CASSQKMNTEAFF
TGCGCCAGCAGCCAAAAGATGAACACTGAAGCTTTCTTT
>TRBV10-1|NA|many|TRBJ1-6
CASRMDSNSPLHF
TGCGCCAGCAGGATGGACAGTAATTCACCCCTCCACTTT
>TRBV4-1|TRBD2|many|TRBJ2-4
CASSRFGLAENIQYF
TGCGCCAGCAGCCGTTTCGGACTAGCGGAAAACATTCAGTACTTC
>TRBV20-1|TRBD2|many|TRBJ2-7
CSARGGTSGEQYF
TGCAGTGCTAGAGGCGGGACTAGCGGGGAGCAGTACTTC
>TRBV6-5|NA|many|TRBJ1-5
CASSYPGGDQPQHF
TGTGCCAGCAGTTACCCGGGGGGGGATCAGCCCCAGCATTTT
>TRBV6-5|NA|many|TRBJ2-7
CASSYDDPSSYEQYF
TGTGCCAGCAGTTACGACGACCCGAGCTCCTACGAGCAGTACTTC
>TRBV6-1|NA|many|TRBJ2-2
CASSEQDVSGELFF
TGTGCCAGCAGTGAACAGGACGTTTCCGGGGAGCTGTTTTTT
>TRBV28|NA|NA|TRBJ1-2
CASSLTGGPNYGYTF
TGTGCCAGCAGTTTAACGGGGGGTCCTAACTATGGCTACACCTTC
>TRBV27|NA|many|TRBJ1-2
CASSFRGGNGYTF
TGTGCCAGCAGTTTTCGGGGGGGGAATGGCTACACCTTC
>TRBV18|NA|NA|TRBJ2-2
CASSPRIGLDTGELFF
TGTGCCAGCTCACCAAGGATCGGTCTAGACACCGGGGAGCTGTTTTTT
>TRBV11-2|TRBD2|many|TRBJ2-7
CASSLAGGEQYF
TGTGCCAGCAGCTTAGCGGGGGGCGAGCAGTACTTC
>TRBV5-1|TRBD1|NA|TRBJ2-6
CASSRTGGGSGANVLTF
TGCGCCAGCAGCCGGACAGGGGGGGGCTCTGGGGCCAACGTCCTGACTTTC
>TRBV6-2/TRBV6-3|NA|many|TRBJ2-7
CASKWDPLSEQYF
TGTGCCAGCAAATGGGACCCCCTCTCTGAGCAGTACTTC
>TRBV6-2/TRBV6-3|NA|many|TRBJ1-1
CASSPNTGYTEAFF
TGTGCCAGCAGTCCTAACACAGGGTACACTGAAGCTTTCTTT
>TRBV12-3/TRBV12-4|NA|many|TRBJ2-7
CASSPLREVEEQYF
TGTGCCAGCAGTCCATTACGGGAAGTAGAAGAGCAGTACTTC